A single sample gave rise to the 3 T cell receptor beta chains below, sequenced in a study of identical twins. TCRdb ran MiXCR on the 5' RACE reads and lists one entry per CDR3 protein. The repertoire consists of hundreds of thousands of distinct CDR3 sequences, with around a sixth occurring once and the leading ten covering about an eighth. These data also formed part of another study, on T cells expressing NK-cell markers.

Sequencing was carried out using PBMCs. All receptors derive from a woman younger than 35 in good health.

The rearrangement links TRBV5-1 to TRBJ2-1; 11 bases align to TRBD2. J was trimmed by 9 bases and V by 0 bases; bases with no gene match: 8. The CDR3 has 16 residues. From germline, CDR1 is SGHRS and CDR2 YFSETQ. Here the CDR3 DNA reads TGCGCCAGCAGCTTGGCCAGACTAGCGGGGTCCATTGAGCAGTTCTTC. Residues: CASSLARLAGSIEQFF.

This clonotype has a handful of counts. This chain uses TRBV12-3 or TRBV12-4 with TRBJ2-7, with D possibly being TRBD2 (6 bases). This CDR3 has 16 amino acids. The V end was cut by 1 base, the J end by 0 bases, with 13 bases between. CDR3 sequence reads: CASSLVPGRGSYEQYF. The CDR3 DNA sequence: TGTGCCAGCAGTTTAGTGCCGGGGCGGGGCTCCTACGAGCAGTACTTC.

This chain uses TRBV5-1 with TRBJ2-4; D is ambiguous. Trimming removed 5 bases from V and 5 bases from J, with 11 bases in between. The CDR3 has 13 amino acids. The germline CDR1 and CDR2 sequences are SGHRS and YFSETQ. The CDR3 spells CASSQEWENIQYF. The DNA for the CDR3 is TGCGCCAGCAGTCAAGAATGGGAAAACATTCAGTACTTC.